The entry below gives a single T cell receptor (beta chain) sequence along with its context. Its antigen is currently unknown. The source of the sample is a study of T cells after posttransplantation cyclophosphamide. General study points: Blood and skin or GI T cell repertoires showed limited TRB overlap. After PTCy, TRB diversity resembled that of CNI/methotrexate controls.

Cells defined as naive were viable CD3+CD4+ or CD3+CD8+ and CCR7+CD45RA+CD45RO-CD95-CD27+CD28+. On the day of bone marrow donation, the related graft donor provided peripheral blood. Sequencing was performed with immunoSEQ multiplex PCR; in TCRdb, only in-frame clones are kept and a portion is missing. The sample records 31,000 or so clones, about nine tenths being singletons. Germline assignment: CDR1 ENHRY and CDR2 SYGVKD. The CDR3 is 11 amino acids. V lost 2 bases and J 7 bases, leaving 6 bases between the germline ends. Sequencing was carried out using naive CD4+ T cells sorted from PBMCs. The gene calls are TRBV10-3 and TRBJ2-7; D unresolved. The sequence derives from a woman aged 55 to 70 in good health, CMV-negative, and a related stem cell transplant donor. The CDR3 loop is CAISERGEQYF. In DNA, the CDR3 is TGTGCCATCAGTGAGCGCGGAGAGCAGTACTTC.